This T cell receptor (beta chain) derives from a study of blood T cell repertoires in COVID-19 (TCRdb year 2020). At the level of the whole study: The collaborator samples originated in the United States, Italy and Spain and spanned the acute and convalescent phases of COVID-19. The repertoires were released in a freely available public database meant as a resource for research on the immune response to SARS-CoV-2. The samples were drawn from the first 160 participants of the ongoing ImmuneRACE study and from 1,254 subjects provided by 6 global collaborators. Where available, HLA class I and class II types were obtained from metadata supplied by the sample provider rather than from assay-based typing. Sample metadata almost always included a de-identified subject ID, COVID-19 status, age in years and sex. The prospective study material was composed of cDNA or gDNA derived from T cells, B-cell-depleted T cells, or PBMCs. The dataset comprised deeply sampled blood TCRbeta repertoires from subjects exposed to, actively infected with, or recovered from COVID-19.

Worth noting for this clone: Its antigen target is currently unknown. One base away there is no much larger clone; base qualities are not given.

Overall study results and their limits: Clinical and demographic metadata were provided uncurated, with the amount varying by source and participant.

TCRbeta CDR3 regions were amplified from genomic DNA using the immunoSEQ Assay, a bias-controlled multiplex PCR. On the authors' methods: The number of nucleated cells in each sample was estimated from the amplification of reference gene primers within the assay. Sequence reads were collapsed and filtered to measure the absolute abundance of every unique TCRbeta CDR3 rearrangement. For each sample, productive Simpson clonality was calculated as the square root of Simpson's diversity index across productive rearrangements. The source is immuneACCESS, and TCRdb retained only in-frame sequences with V and J called. Part of the clones is not carried over; for the studies checked, unresolved V genes explain less than half of this, and the remainder is unexplained. V and J calls and clone size are those listed in that table; D and trimming were worked out from the DNA. The sample has 250,000 to 300,000 clones on record, roughly 89% of them singletons. Roughly 1.9% of the sample lies in the top ten.

Taken from cysteine to phenylalanine, the CDR3 has 14 residues. The CDR3 DNA has 42 bases and is translated from base 1. Taken from the germline V gene, the CDR1 and CDR2 loops are SGHTS and YDEGEE. After removal of 1 base from V and 3 bases from J, the junction retains 1 base not matched to a gene. Participants in the prospective study were enrolled through a virtual design, were aged 18 to 89 years, and lived in about two dozen United States geographic areas. To assign participants to cohorts, the prospective study relied on clinical history that participants themselves reported in a screening survey and a study questionnaire. For ImmuneRACE Cohort 3, a participant was defined as recovered based on two consecutive negative NP/OP PCR tests, clearance by a healthcare professional, or resolution of symptoms. Mobile phlebotomists in the prospective study collected whole blood, serum and a nasopharyngeal or oropharyngeal swab from every participant. Participants in the prospective study had the option to provide additional blood draws and questionnaires over a roughly 2-month period. Before DNA extraction, prospective study blood samples were shipped either frozen or at room temperature.

The clonotype was recovered from an older woman who had recovered from COVID-19. The source material was PBMCs or T cells enriched from blood (not recorded which). The rearrangement joined TRBV5-8 to TRBJ2-3; 8 junctional bases match TRBD1. The CDR3 protein: CASSLWTGTDTQYF. Here is the DNA: TGTGCCAGCAGCTTGTGGACAGGGACAGATACGCAGTATTTT.